A selection of T cell receptor beta chains follows, all from one sample in a study of T cell repertoires in cytomegalovirus infection. TCRdb processed the reads anew with MiXCR; each CDR3 protein has one entry. The data show hundreds of thousands of distinct CDR3 sequences, approximately 9.5% seen once. Sequenced material: PBMCs. The receptors here all came from a human donor in good health (CMV status not recorded). Some clones in this sample may be carry-over from other donors' samples. The CDR3 runs from the conserved cysteine through the conserved F or W. Fields, in order: CDR3 length, D gene, clone size, J gene, V gene, CDR3 protein, CDR3 DNA. D genes are given only for firm matches. Expanded clones are given a class, and other clones once, few, many or no size at all.

CDR3 length: 14
D gene: TRBD2
clone size: many
J gene: TRBJ2-1
V gene: TRBV24-1
CDR3 protein: CATEREDSYNEQFF
CDR3 DNA: TGTGCCACCGAGCGGGAGGACTCCTACAATGAGCAGTTCTTC

CDR3 length: 13
D gene: TRBD2
clone size: few
J gene: TRBJ2-7
V gene: TRBV6-6
CDR3 protein: CASSGGAQYEQYF
CDR3 DNA: TGTGCCAGCAGCGGGGGGGCCCAATACGAGCAGTACTTC

CDR3 length: 13
D gene: NA
clone size: few
J gene: TRBJ2-7
V gene: TRBV19
CDR3 protein: CASSIPQNYEQYF
CDR3 DNA: TGTGCCAGTAGTATCCCACAGAACTACGAGCAGTACTTC

CDR3 length: 19
D gene: NA
clone size: many
J gene: TRBJ2-6
V gene: TRBV7-6
CDR3 protein: CASSLGPPVPGSGANVLTF
CDR3 DNA: TGTGCCAGCAGCTTAGGTCCCCCAGTCCCGGGCTCTGGGGCCAACGTCCTGACTTTC

CDR3 length: 15
D gene: TRBD1
clone size: few
J gene: TRBJ2-7
V gene: TRBV25-1
CDR3 protein: CASSPNRDRFHEQYF
CDR3 DNA: TGTGCCAGCTCACCCAACCGGGACAGGTTCCACGAGCAGTACTTC

CDR3 length: 18
D gene: NA
clone size: few
J gene: TRBJ2-3
V gene: TRBV7-9
CDR3 protein: CASSYSLSLASTTDTQYF
CDR3 DNA: TGTGCCAGCAGCTACTCATTGTCACTAGCTTCAACCACAGATACGCAGTATTTT

CDR3 length: 14
D gene: NA
clone size: few
J gene: TRBJ1-2
V gene: TRBV5-8
CDR3 protein: CASSPRSPRGGYTF
CDR3 DNA: TGTGCCAGCAGTCCCCGGTCACCAAGAGGTGGCTACACCTTC

CDR3 length: 15
D gene: TRBD2
clone size: few
J gene: TRBJ2-1
V gene: TRBV20-1
CDR3 protein: CSAPQASGRNNEQFF
CDR3 DNA: TGCAGTGCCCCTCAGGCCAGCGGGAGGAACAATGAGCAGTTCTTC

CDR3 length: 13
D gene: NA
clone size: NA
J gene: TRBJ1-1
V gene: TRBV7-9
CDR3 protein: CASSLRGYTEAFF
CDR3 DNA: TGTGCCAGCAGCTTAAGGGGTTACACTGAAGCTTTCTTT

CDR3 length: 17
D gene: TRBD2
clone size: many
J gene: TRBJ2-1
V gene: TRBV7-2
CDR3 protein: CASSLNKASGGLNEQFF
CDR3 DNA: TGTGCCAGCAGCTTAAATAAGGCTAGCGGGGGACTCAATGAGCAGTTCTTC

CDR3 length: 15
D gene: TRBD1
clone size: many
J gene: TRBJ2-3
V gene: TRBV5-1
CDR3 protein: CASTTRQGSTDTQYF
CDR3 DNA: TGCGCCAGCACCACAAGACAGGGGTCAACAGATACGCAGTATTTT

CDR3 length: 15
D gene: NA
clone size: NA
J gene: TRBJ1-4
V gene: TRBV20-1
CDR3 protein: CSARDRKGRSEKLFF
CDR3 DNA: TGCAGTGCTAGAGATCGGAAGGGACGCAGTGAAAAACTGTTTTTT

CDR3 length: 15
D gene: TRBD2
clone size: many
J gene: TRBJ2-1
V gene: TRBV28
CDR3 protein: CASRSGLAGYNEQFF
CDR3 DNA: TGTGCCAGCAGGAGCGGACTAGCGGGATACAATGAGCAGTTCTTC

CDR3 length: 17
D gene: TRBD2
clone size: few
J gene: TRBJ2-7
V gene: TRBV6-2/TRBV6-3
CDR3 protein: CASSQTLAGGLSNEQYF
CDR3 DNA: TGTGCCAGCAGCCAGACCCTAGCGGGGGGGCTATCGAACGAGCAGTACTTC

CDR3 length: 13
D gene: TRBD1
clone size: few
J gene: TRBJ1-1
V gene: TRBV10-3
CDR3 protein: CAISEQGGTEAFF
CDR3 DNA: TGTGCCATCAGTGAACAGGGGGGCACTGAAGCTTTCTTT

CDR3 length: 10
D gene: NA
clone size: NA
J gene: TRBJ1-6
V gene: TRBV20-1
CDR3 protein: CSARTAQDHF
CDR3 DNA: TGCAGTGCTCGGACGGCCCAGGACCACTTT

CDR3 length: 15
D gene: TRBD1
clone size: many
J gene: TRBJ2-3
V gene: TRBV7-6
CDR3 protein: CASSSGQGTADTQYF
CDR3 DNA: TGTGCCAGCAGCTCGGGACAGGGAACCGCAGATACGCAGTATTTT

CDR3 length: 11
D gene: NA
clone size: many
J gene: TRBJ2-7
V gene: TRBV7-2
CDR3 protein: CASSSLQEQYF
CDR3 DNA: TGTGCCAGCAGCTCGCTACAGGAGCAGTACTTC

CDR3 length: 17
D gene: TRBD2
clone size: NA
J gene: TRBJ2-7
V gene: TRBV20-1
CDR3 protein: CSARLRGLAGGPSEQYF
CDR3 DNA: TGCAGTGCTAGATTAAGGGGACTAGCGGGAGGGCCTTCCGAGCAGTACTTC

CDR3 length: 13
D gene: TRBD1
clone size: NA
J gene: TRBJ1-2
V gene: TRBV28
CDR3 protein: CASGGTGVDGYTF
CDR3 DNA: TGTGCCAGCGGTGGGACAGGGGTCGATGGCTACACCTTC

CDR3 length: 15
D gene: NA
clone size: many
J gene: TRBJ1-5
V gene: TRBV7-2
CDR3 protein: CASSLGSRNNQPQHF
CDR3 DNA: TGTGCCAGCAGCTTAGGATCGAGGAACAATCAGCCCCAGCATTTT

CDR3 length: 11
D gene: NA
clone size: few
J gene: TRBJ1-1
V gene: TRBV10-3
CDR3 protein: CATRVDTEAFF
CDR3 DNA: TGTGCCACCAGGGTCGACACTGAAGCTTTCTTT

CDR3 length: 15
D gene: TRBD1
clone size: NA
J gene: TRBJ1-3
V gene: TRBV7-2
CDR3 protein: CASSSPGQGHYAIYF
CDR3 DNA: TGTGCCAGCAGCTCACCGGGACAGGGACACTACGCCATATATTTT

CDR3 length: 13
D gene: NA
clone size: NA
J gene: TRBJ1-3
V gene: TRBV27
CDR3 protein: CASKGAAGNTIYF
CDR3 DNA: TGTGCCAGCAAAGGGGCAGCCGGAAACACCATATATTTT

CDR3 length: 14
D gene: NA
clone size: few
J gene: TRBJ1-2
V gene: TRBV14
CDR3 protein: CASSQGRDSGGYTF
CDR3 DNA: TGTGCCAGCAGCCAAGGAAGGGATTCCGGGGGCTACACCTTC

CDR3 length: 15
D gene: NA
clone size: few
J gene: TRBJ2-2
V gene: TRBV9
CDR3 protein: CASSVVWGNTGELFF
CDR3 DNA: TGTGCCAGCAGCGTAGTGTGGGGAAACACCGGGGAGCTGTTTTTT

CDR3 length: 14
D gene: NA
clone size: NA
J gene: TRBJ1-6
V gene: TRBV18
CDR3 protein: CASSPDTGGSPLHF
CDR3 DNA: TGTGCCAGCTCCCCGGACACCGGGGGTTCACCCCTCCACTTT

CDR3 length: 14
D gene: NA
clone size: few
J gene: TRBJ1-5
V gene: TRBV5-1
CDR3 protein: CASSSDGGNQPQHF
CDR3 DNA: TGCGCCAGCAGCTCGGACGGTGGAAATCAGCCCCAGCATTTT

CDR3 length: 17
D gene: NA
clone size: few
J gene: TRBJ1-1
V gene: TRBV25-1
CDR3 protein: CASSERERDIMNTEAFF
CDR3 DNA: TGTGCCAGCAGTGAGCGGGAGAGGGATATCATGAACACTGAAGCTTTCTTT

CDR3 length: 15
D gene: TRBD2
clone size: many
J gene: TRBJ2-1
V gene: TRBV7-8
CDR3 protein: CASSSGRDSFNEQFF
CDR3 DNA: TGTGCCAGCAGCTCTGGGAGGGACTCCTTCAATGAGCAGTTCTTC

CDR3 length: 13
D gene: NA
clone size: many
J gene: TRBJ1-1
V gene: TRBV7-8
CDR3 protein: CASSLERSTEAFF
CDR3 DNA: TGTGCCAGCAGCTTAGAGCGGAGCACTGAAGCTTTCTTT

CDR3 length: 15
D gene: TRBD1
clone size: few
J gene: TRBJ1-3
V gene: TRBV5-4
CDR3 protein: CASSGQGASGNTIYF
CDR3 DNA: TGTGCCAGCAGTGGGCAGGGGGCTTCTGGAAACACCATATATTTT

CDR3 length: 13
D gene: NA
clone size: NA
J gene: TRBJ2-2
V gene: TRBV27
CDR3 protein: CASSPHELGELFF
CDR3 DNA: TGTGCCAGCAGTCCCCACGAACTCGGGGAGCTGTTTTTT

CDR3 length: 17
D gene: TRBD1
clone size: few
J gene: TRBJ2-2
V gene: TRBV28
CDR3 protein: CASVSGTGVLRTGELFF
CDR3 DNA: TGTGCCAGCGTCTCCGGGACAGGGGTCTTACGGACCGGGGAGCTGTTTTTT

CDR3 length: 15
D gene: NA
clone size: many
J gene: TRBJ1-3
V gene: TRBV7-2
CDR3 protein: CASSFQGSSGNTIYF
CDR3 DNA: TGTGCCAGCAGCTTCCAGGGTTCGAGTGGAAACACCATATATTTT

CDR3 length: 16
D gene: TRBD2
clone size: NA
J gene: TRBJ2-5
V gene: TRBV3-1
CDR3 protein: CASSQTLAGSRETQYF
CDR3 DNA: TGTGCCAGCAGCCAAACCCTAGCGGGGTCCCGGGAGACCCAGTACTTC

CDR3 length: 15
D gene: NA
clone size: NA
J gene: TRBJ2-1
V gene: TRBV7-2
CDR3 protein: CASSMAAGAANEQFF
CDR3 DNA: TGTGCCAGCAGCATGGCCGCGGGGGCAGCGAATGAGCAGTTCTTC

CDR3 length: 15
D gene: TRBD1
clone size: few
J gene: TRBJ2-2
V gene: TRBV11-3
CDR3 protein: CASSSSTGNTGELFF
CDR3 DNA: TGTGCCAGCAGCTCATCGACAGGGAATACCGGGGAGCTGTTTTTT

CDR3 length: 13
D gene: NA
clone size: many
J gene: TRBJ1-1
V gene: TRBV12-3/TRBV12-4
CDR3 protein: CASTLTGFTEAFF
CDR3 DNA: TGTGCCAGCACCCTCACAGGGTTTACTGAAGCTTTCTTT

CDR3 length: 11
D gene: NA
clone size: NA
J gene: TRBJ1-1
V gene: TRBV6-2/TRBV6-3
CDR3 protein: CASSYPAEAFF
CDR3 DNA: TGTGCCAGCAGTTACCCAGCAGAAGCTTTCTTT

CDR3 length: 15
D gene: NA
clone size: NA
J gene: TRBJ1-4
V gene: TRBV15
CDR3 protein: CATSRDPGGNEKLFF
CDR3 DNA: TGTGCCACCAGCAGAGATCCAGGAGGGAATGAAAAACTGTTTTTT

CDR3 length: 17
D gene: NA
clone size: few
J gene: TRBJ1-6
V gene: TRBV7-8
CDR3 protein: CASSSYPSGSKLIPLHF
CDR3 DNA: TGTGCCAGCAGCTCTTACCCGTCAGGCTCCAAGTTAATCCCCCTCCACTTT

CDR3 length: 16
D gene: TRBD1
clone size: few
J gene: TRBJ2-1
V gene: TRBV10-3
CDR3 protein: CAISGIRTGTNNEQFF
CDR3 DNA: TGTGCCATCAGTGGGATTAGGACAGGGACCAACAATGAGCAGTTCTTC

CDR3 length: 13
D gene: NA
clone size: many
J gene: TRBJ2-7
V gene: TRBV7-2
CDR3 protein: CASSLNLRDEQYF
CDR3 DNA: TGTGCCAGCAGCTTGAACCTTAGGGACGAGCAGTACTTC

CDR3 length: 14
D gene: NA
clone size: many
J gene: TRBJ2-3
V gene: TRBV7-2
CDR3 protein: CASSTTVVTDTQYF
CDR3 DNA: TGTGCCAGCAGCACGACCGTAGTCACAGATACGCAGTATTTT

CDR3 length: 15
D gene: NA
clone size: few
J gene: TRBJ1-5
V gene: TRBV28
CDR3 protein: CASSNPRHSNQPQHF
CDR3 DNA: TGTGCCAGCAGTAACCCAAGACATAGCAATCAGCCCCAGCATTTT

CDR3 length: 15
D gene: NA
clone size: many
J gene: TRBJ2-3
V gene: TRBV7-2
CDR3 protein: CASSLSGDPTDTQYF
CDR3 DNA: TGTGCCAGCAGCTTATCCGGGGACCCCACAGATACGCAGTATTTT

CDR3 length: 14
D gene: TRBD2
clone size: NA
J gene: TRBJ2-5
V gene: TRBV20-1
CDR3 protein: CSARDPGGSETQYF
CDR3 DNA: TGCAGTGCTAGAGATCCGGGGGGTAGTGAGACCCAGTACTTC

CDR3 length: 15
D gene: TRBD1
clone size: few
J gene: TRBJ2-2
V gene: TRBV7-6
CDR3 protein: CASTVGTANTGELFF
CDR3 DNA: TGTGCCAGCACCGTAGGGACAGCGAACACCGGGGAGCTGTTTTTT

CDR3 length: 15
D gene: NA
clone size: few
J gene: TRBJ2-7
V gene: TRBV7-2
CDR3 protein: CASSPAGGKAYEQYF
CDR3 DNA: TGTGCCAGCAGCCCAGCCGGAGGCAAGGCCTACGAGCAGTACTTC